The 27 T cell receptor beta chains below come from one sample, sequenced in a study of T-cell memory formation after mild COVID-19. Each CDR3 protein gets one entry after TCRdb re-called the 5' RACE reads with MiXCR. The top ten hold around a fifth of the sample, which has about 320,000 distinct CDR3 sequences, roughly 13% seen once. The sequenced material came from PBMCs or a T cell subset sorted from them (not recorded which). These receptors originate from a man in his late teens or twenties who had mild COVID-19 (a few samples of this study predate the infection). Cell type and time point are not known.

This chain uses TRBV7-6 with TRBJ2-1; tentatively, D is TRBD1 (5 bases). The CDR3 runs to 17 residues. The ends were cut back, 5 bases at V and 0 bases at J, with 17 bases in the middle. The germline V gene has CDR1 SGHVS and CDR2 FNYEAQ. DNA of the CDR3: TGTGCCAGCAGCCAAGGGGCCGCAGAAAACTCCTACAATGAGCAGTTCTTC. It encodes CASSQGAAENSYNEQFF.

This clonotype came up a few times. This chain uses TRBV29-1 with TRBJ1-2; D gene uncertain. Per the germline V gene, CDR1 is SQVTM and CDR2 is ANQGSEA. Trimming removed 0 bases from V and 4 bases from J, with 6 bases in between. The length of the CDR3 is 12 residues. This CDR3 reads CSVEDQSYGYTF. Here the CDR3 DNA reads TGCAGCGTTGAAGATCAAAGCTATGGCTACACCTTC.

This clonotype was counted between two and nine times. This sequence joins TRBV28 and TRBJ2-7; TRBD1 aligns across 7 bases. V lost 4 bases, J lost 3 bases, and 3 bases stayed unmatched. CDR1 MDHEN and CDR2 SYDVKM come from the germline V gene. The CDR3 has 13 amino acids. CDR3 sequence: CASSSQGIYEQYV. Here the CDR3 DNA reads TGTGCCAGCAGTTCACAGGGGATCTACGAGCAGTACGTC.

This clonotype appeared a few times. In DNA, the CDR3 is TGTGCCAGCAGCTCGACTAGCTACTTCACAGATACGCAGTATTTT. Translated, it gives CASSSTSYFTDTQYF. The J gene is TRBJ2-3, the V gene TRBV7-6; 7 bases map to TRBD2. CDR3 length: 15 residues. CDR1 and CDR2 (germline): SGHVS, FNYEAQ. The ends lost 4 bases at V and 2 bases at J; junction bases unmatched: 6.

The chain recombines TRBV18 with TRBJ1-2, with D possibly being TRBD1 (6 bases). CDR3 size: 16 residues. The ends were cut back, 4 bases at V and 8 bases at J, with 23 bases in the middle. Germline assignment: CDR1 KGHSH and CDR2 LQKENI. Written as DNA, the CDR3 is TGTGCCAGCTCACAATCAAGGCGGCAGGGGCAGGAAGGCTACACCTTC. Translating gives CASSQSRRQGQEGYTF.

This clonotype was seen more than once but under ten times. The chain has TRBV4-2 and TRBJ2-7; 8 nucleotides match TRBD2. Unmatched junction bases numbered 16, after V lost 3 bases and J lost 3 bases. The length of the CDR3 is 18 residues. Per the germline V gene, CDR1 is LGHNA and CDR2 is YNFKEQ. The CDR3, as DNA: TGTGCCAGCAGCCAGGTGGTCGGGGGGGGTTCGAAGGGCTACGAGCAGTACTTC. It translates to CASSQVVGGGSKGYEQYF.

This chain uses TRBV2 with TRBJ2-5; D gene unclear. This CDR3 region has 12 residues. Germline loops: CDR1 SNHLY, CDR2 FYNNEI. Trimming removed 4 bases at V and 5 bases at J, with 8 bases between. Here the CDR3 reads CASSGFGETQYF. CDR3 sequence (DNA): TGTGCCAGCAGTGGCTTTGGCGAGACCCAGTACTTC.

The V gene is TRBV5-1, the J gene TRBJ2-2; tentative D call: TRBD1 (6 bases). Germline V gene data show CDR1 as SGHRS and CDR2 as YFSETQ. The V end lost 3 bases, the J end lost 6 bases, and 12 bases lay between the germline ends. The CDR3 loop spans 14 amino acids. CDR3 residues: CASSSTGIPGELFF. As DNA, the CDR3 is TGCGCCAGCAGCTCAACAGGGATCCCCGGGGAGCTGTTTTTT.

This clonotype has more than one count but fewer than ten. V is TRBV6-5 and J is TRBJ2-2, with a weak D call TRBD2 (7 bases). V was pared by 6 bases and J by 4 bases, with 15 bases between. CDR3 length equals 15 residues. Germline CDR1 and CDR2: MNHEY and SVGAGI. The CDR3 nucleotides are TGTGCCAGCAGGTCTCGGGGGGCCCGCACCGGGGAGCTGTTTTTT. The encoded protein is CASRSRGARTGELFF.

The chain carries TRBV4-2 and TRBJ2-2; D perhaps matches TRBD2 (6 bases). The CDR3 totals 14 residues. CDR1 is LGHNA and CDR2 is YNFKEQ in the germline V gene. Trimming cost V 1 base and J 4 bases, with 7 bases left between them. In nucleotides, the CDR3 is TGTGCCAGCAGCCAAGGCGGGGTCACCGGGGAGCTGTTTTTT. Protein: CASSQGGVTGELFF.

This clonotype was counted between two and nine times. V usage is TRBV12-3 or TRBV12-4 and J usage is TRBJ1-1; no clear D gene. There are 15 residues in the CDR3. Deletions cut 3 bases from V and 6 bases from J, with 17 bases between. CDR3 sequence reads: CASSFLGRRGSEAFF. As DNA, the CDR3 is TGTGCCAGCAGTTTCTTAGGACGGCGAGGATCTGAAGCTTTCTTT.

This clonotype was detected many times. The gene calls are TRBV29-1 and TRBJ2-7; D is possibly TRBD2 (5 bases). The CDR3 has 12 amino acids. The germline V and J ends were trimmed by 2 bases and 4 bases, with 9 bases remaining between them. CDR1 is SQVTM, CDR2 ANQGSEA, per germline. DNA for the CDR3: TGCAGCGTTGAAACTAGGGATTACGAGCAGTACTTC. The encoded protein is CSVETRDYEQYF.

This clonotype was observed a few times. The V and J genes are TRBV27 and TRBJ1-1, with D tentatively TRBD1 (5 bases). CDR1 is MNHEY and CDR2 is SMNVEV in the germline V gene (reference sequence). The CDR3 has 13 residues. Trimming stripped 8 bases from V and 11 bases from J, with 21 bases between. CDR3 protein: CASGALGPSGAFF. The CDR3 nucleotides are TGTGCCAGCGGGGCCCTAGGACCGTCTGGGGCTTTCTTT.

The chain is built from TRBV5-1 and TRBJ1-1; 7 bases align to TRBD1. The J segment lost 4 bases and the V segment lost 4 bases, leaving 13 bases of the junction unmatched. The CDR3 runs to 16 residues. Germline CDR1 reads SGHRS; CDR2 reads YFSETQ. The CDR3 sequence is CASSKWTGQGSTEAFF. In DNA, the CDR3 is TGCGCCAGCAGCAAATGGACAGGCCAAGGGAGCACTGAAGCTTTCTTT.

The V gene is TRBV5-5, the J gene TRBJ2-6; TRBD2 is a possible D gene (5 bases). This CDR3 is 16 amino acids long. Trimming removed 1 base at V and 1 base at J, with 9 bases between. Germline V gives CDR1 SGHKS, CDR2 YYEKEE (reference sequence). CDR3 bases: TGTGCCAGCAGCTTGACTAGGTTTTCTGGGGCCAACGTCCTGACTTTC. The encoded protein is CASSLTRFSGANVLTF.

This sequence joins TRBV6-6 and TRBJ1-5; 11 bases match TRBD1. V gave up 5 bases and J gave up 6 bases; unmatched junction bases: 6. The CDR3 loop spans 15 amino acids. From germline, CDR1 is MNHNY and CDR2 SVGAGI (reference sequence). The CDR3 bases are TGTGCCAGCAGTCCCGGACAGGGGGCAATTCAGCCCCAGCATTTT. It yields the protein CASSPGQGAIQPQHF.

This sequence joins TRBV2 and TRBJ1-3, with D possibly being TRBD1 (6 bases). V shed 6 bases and J shed 2 bases, with 14 bases lying between them. The germline gives CDR1 SNHLY, CDR2 FYNNEI. This CDR3 is 15 amino acids long. For the CDR3, the DNA is TGTGCCAGCAGGAACAGGGATTTCACTGGAAACACCATATATTTT. Its protein is CASRNRDFTGNTIYF.

This clonotype was observed many times. The chain couples TRBV7-2 to TRBJ2-7, with D perhaps matching TRBD1 or TRBD2 (6 bases each). V lost 2 bases to trimming and J lost 1 base, with 12 bases between them. The germline CDR1 and CDR2 sequences are SGHTA and FQGNSA. The CDR3 extends over 15 amino acids. The CDR3 here is CASSLSSGASYEQYV. For the CDR3, the DNA is TGTGCCAGCAGCTTAAGTTCGGGGGCATCCTACGAGCAGTACGTC.

Only a few counts were recorded for this clonotype. The chain carries TRBV15 and TRBJ1-2, with TRBD1 identical over 7 bases. Germline assignment: CDR1 LNHNV and CDR2 YYDKDF (reference sequence). V dropped 0 bases and J dropped 0; count of bases not matched to a gene: 4. The CDR3 loop spans 16 amino acids. The CDR3 protein is CATSRDRGQANYGYTF. In nucleotides, the CDR3 is TGTGCCACCAGCAGAGATCGAGGACAGGCTAACTATGGCTACACCTTC.

This clonotype came up once. CDR3 nucleotides: TGTGCCAGCAGCCTCGGGACTTCCAACACAGATACGCAGTATTTT. It specifies CASSLGTSNTDTQYF. V gene TRBV7-3 combines with J gene TRBJ2-3, with D maybe TRBD2 (6 bases). The ends were cut back, 5 bases at V and 2 bases at J, with 14 bases in the middle. This CDR3 has 15 residues. The germline CDR1 and CDR2 sequences are SGHTA and FQGTGA.

This clonotype was seen at least ten times. The chain has TRBV5-1 and TRBJ1-2; possible D gene TRBD1, 6 bases. Per the germline V gene, CDR1 is SGHRS and CDR2 is YFSETQ. Trimming removed 2 bases from V and 4 bases from J, with 12 bases in between. The CDR3 extends over 14 amino acids. For the CDR3, the DNA is TGCGCCAGCAGCTTTAACAGGGACATCTATGGCTACACCTTC. It is translated as CASSFNRDIYGYTF.

The chain couples TRBV6-2 or TRBV6-3 to TRBJ2-5; 10 bases fit TRBD2. The germline CDR1 and CDR2 sequences are MNHEY and SVGEGT. V was clipped by 5 bases and J by 2 bases; unmatched bases: 5. CDR3 length equals 15 residues. The CDR3 loop reads CASSEGAGGQETQYF. The DNA for the CDR3 is TGTGCCAGCAGTGAAGGAGCGGGGGGGCAAGAGACCCAGTACTTC.

The rearrangement joins TRBV15 to TRBJ2-3; D gene unclear. The germline V and J ends were trimmed by 3 bases and 4 bases, with 5 bases remaining between them. The germline gives CDR1 LNHNV, CDR2 YYDKDF (reference sequence). The CDR3 runs 12 residues. The CDR3 bases are TGTGCCACCAGCAGCTCCTCAGATACGCAGTATTTT. It encodes CATSSSSDTQYF.

This clonotype was seen only a few times. This chain uses TRBV18 with TRBJ1-2; possible D gene TRBD1, 5 bases. Trimming took off 2 bases at V and 8 bases at J, with 21 bases between the two ends. The CDR3 runs 16 residues. CDR1 KGHSH and CDR2 LQKENI come from the germline V gene. DNA for the CDR3: TGTGCCAGCTCACCAGCCCGGGACCCAAGCGGGTCGGGCTACACCTTC. Its protein product is CASSPARDPSGSGYTF.

This clonotype was counted only a few times. The chain joins TRBV7-9 to TRBJ2-3, with 8 bases aligning to TRBD2. Germline values: CDR1 SEHNR, CDR2 FQNEAQ (reference sequence). The CDR3 spans 17 residues. V dropped 0 bases and J dropped 2; count of bases not matched to a gene: 7. Written as DNA, the CDR3 is TGTGCCAGCAGCTTAGCGTCCCAGCGGGGGCACACAGATACGCAGTATTTT. It specifies CASSLASQRGHTDTQYF.

A remark on this clonotype: At one end, the junction sequence differs from germline, possibly due to a read error. The rearrangement uses TRBV7-8 and TRBJ2-1; the D gene is possibly TRBD2 (6 bases). CDR1 and CDR2 from the germline V gene are SGHVS and FQNEAQ. The CDR3 is 12 amino acids. The CDR3 DNA reads TGTGCCAGCAGGCGCGTCTGGGGGGTCACATCCTTC. It encodes CASRRVWGVTSF.

This chain links TRBV4-2 with TRBJ1-2; D unclear. The V end lost 3 bases, the J end lost 3 bases, and 14 bases lay between the germline ends. The germline V gene has CDR1 LGHNA and CDR2 YNFKEQ. The length of the CDR3 is 15 residues. The chain's CDR3 is CASSHRRDTDYGYTF. CDR3 DNA: TGTGCCAGCAGCCACCGTCGTGACACCGACTATGGCTACACCTTC.